This TCR beta chain was captured in a study of blood T cell repertoires in COVID-19. Sequencing was performed with immunoSEQ multiplex PCR; in TCRdb, only in-frame clones are kept and a portion is missing. The table lists 130,000 to 150,000 clones, around 75% of them singletons, with about 5% in the top ten. The CDR3 is 14 amino acids. V shed 3 bases and J shed 5 bases, with 12 bases lying between them. Looked up from germline, CDR1 is LNHDA and CDR2 is SQIVND (reference sequence). Sequenced material: peripheral blood. The rearrangement joins TRBV19 to TRBJ2-3; TRBD1 might be the D (6 bases). The clonotype originates from a woman in her 70s with COVID-19, enrolled during active disease. The CDR3 protein is CASSITFRGDTQYF. The CDR3 DNA sequence: TGTGCCAGTAGTATTACTTTCAGGGGAGATACGCAGTATTTT.